The sequence of this T cell receptor (beta chain) was determined in a study of shared clonotypes between healthy human individuals. Study results and limitations: Investigators expected sequencing depth to affect clonotype sharing among donors. The represented genetic and exposure-history diversity was limited by the small number of donors.

With regard to this clone: What it binds is not known.

Only in-frame clones appear in the TCRdb table, and some are missing; sequencing was by immunoSEQ multiplex PCR. Here the sample spans about half a million clones, around 77% being singletons. The CDR3 runs to 14 residues. Trimming pared 4 bases from V and 3 bases from J, leaving 13 bases between. Germline lookup yields CDR1 SGHVS and CDR2 FQNEAQ. This receptor was obtained from a middle-aged woman in good health. Some clones in this sample may be carry-over from other donors' samples. The chain couples TRBV7-8 to TRBJ2-7; D is possibly TRBD2 (5 bases). What was sequenced was PBMCs. The CDR3 reads CASSSDSTLYEQYF. The CDR3 bases are TGTGCCAGCAGCTCGGACTCTACCCTCTACGAGCAGTACTTC. Full variable domain (outside the CDR3, taken from reference TRBV7-8 and TRBJ2-7): GAGVSQSPRYKVAKRGQDVALRCDPISGHVSLFWYQQALGQGPEFLTYFQNEAQLDKSGLPSDRFFAERPEGSVSTLKIQRTQQEDSAVYLCASSSDSTLYEQYFGPGTRLTVT.